These T cell receptor beta chains were read from a single sample in a study of identical twins. One entry per CDR3 protein, called by TCRdb with MiXCR from the 5' RACE reads. The data hold approximately 620,000 distinct CDR3 sequences, with around 8.3% observed a single time. A further study also used this sample, focusing on yellow fever vaccine responses in identical twins.

Sequenced input: PBMCs. These receptors were taken from a woman in her late teens or twenties in good health. Both conserved end residues are part of each CDR3. Each record gives: clone size, J gene, V gene, D gene, CDR3 DNA, CDR3 protein. A D gene is named only where the DNA matches it firmly. Size tells how often a clone was seen (once, few, many) or the class of an expanded clone, and some rows leave it out.

- TRBJ1-6 TRBV4-3 - TGCGCCAGCAGCCAAGACGGGACTTTCAATTCACCCCTCCACTTT CASSQDGTFNSPLHF
- TRBJ1-1 TRBV9 - TGTGCCAGCAGCCCTCGACGGATGAACACTGAAGCTTTCTTT CASSPRRMNTEAFF
many TRBJ1-2 TRBV15 - TGTGCCACCAGCAGAGATCGGGCAACTCCCTATGGCTACACCTTC CATSRDRATPYGYTF
few TRBJ2-5 TRBV2 - TGTGCCAGCAGTGGACTGCAAGAGACCCAGTACTTC CASSGLQETQYF
few TRBJ2-2 TRBV27 TRBD2 TGTGCCAGCAGAGGTCTCGGACTAGCGGGACCCACCGGGGAGCTGTTTTTT CASRGLGLAGPTGELFF
many TRBJ2-7 TRBV20-1 TRBD2 TGCAGTGCTAGAGATCCGGCGACTAGCGCCTACGAGCAGTACTTC CSARDPATSAYEQYF
- TRBJ2-5 TRBV11-2 TRBD2 TGTGCCAGCAGCAACTTTAGCGGGGTCGGCCAAGAGACCCAGTACTTC CASSNFSGVGQETQYF
- TRBJ2-1 TRBV7-2 TRBD1 TGTGCCAGCAGCTTTCAGGGGGCGCAGAGCAATGAGCAGTTCTTC CASSFQGAQSNEQFF
few TRBJ2-2 TRBV15 - TGTGCCACCAGCAGAGACAGGGGTCAAACCGGGGAGCTGTTTTTT CATSRDRGQTGELFF
many TRBJ2-1 TRBV12-3/TRBV12-4 TRBD2 TGTGCCAGCAGTTCTCCCACCCTAGCGGCTCGTTATGGTGAGCAGTTCTTC CASSSPTLAARYGEQFF
- TRBJ1-1 TRBV7-9 - TGTGCCAGCAGCCGAGGCGATTGGGAGACTGAAGCTTTCTTT CASSRGDWETEAFF
few TRBJ2-3 TRBV11-2 TRBD2 TGTGCCAGCAGCCCCGGTCCCGGGCGGGAGGAATACACAGATACGCAGTATTTT CASSPGPGREEYTDTQYF
few TRBJ2-7 TRBV27 TRBD1 TGTGCCAGCAGTTTAACAGGGACAGGGGACTCCTACGAGCAGTACTTC CASSLTGTGDSYEQYF
few TRBJ1-2 TRBV3-1 - TGTGCCAGCAGCCAACGGGGGGCTCATGGCTACACCTTC CASSQRGAHGYTF
many TRBJ2-1 TRBV6-2/TRBV6-3 - TGTGCCAGCAGTTACCTGGGTGTGGAGCAGTTCTTC CASSYLGVEQFF
- TRBJ2-5 TRBV20-1 - TGCAGTGCGAACCCGAAAGAGACCCAGTACTTC CSANPKETQYF
many TRBJ2-7 TRBV7-6 TRBD1 TGTGCCAGCAGCAAAGACAGGGGGTACGAGCAGTACTTC CASSKDRGYEQYF
- TRBJ1-2 TRBV5-4 TRBD1 TGTGCCAGCAGCTTGGACACAGGGGCCAGCTACACCTTC CASSLDTGASYTF
few TRBJ2-3 TRBV5-1 TRBD1 TGCGCCAGCAGCTTGTCGGGCATTCGGGCAGGGGGTACGGATACGCAGTATTTT CASSLSGIRAGGTDTQYF
few TRBJ2-5 TRBV9 TRBD2 TGTGCCAGCAGCGTCGGGACTAGCCCCCAAGAGACCCAGTACTTC CASSVGTSPQETQYF